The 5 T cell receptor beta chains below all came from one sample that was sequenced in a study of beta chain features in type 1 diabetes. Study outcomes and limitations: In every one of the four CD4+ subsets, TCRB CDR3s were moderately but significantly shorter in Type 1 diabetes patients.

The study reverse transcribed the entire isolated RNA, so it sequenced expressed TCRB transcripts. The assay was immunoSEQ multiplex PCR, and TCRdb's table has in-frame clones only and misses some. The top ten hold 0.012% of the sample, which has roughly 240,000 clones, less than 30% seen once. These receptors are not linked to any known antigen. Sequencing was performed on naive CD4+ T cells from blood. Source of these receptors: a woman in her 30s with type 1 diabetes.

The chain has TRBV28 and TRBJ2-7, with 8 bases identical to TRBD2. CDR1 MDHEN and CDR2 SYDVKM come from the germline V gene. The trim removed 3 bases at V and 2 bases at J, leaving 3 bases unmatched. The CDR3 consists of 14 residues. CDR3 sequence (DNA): TGTGCCAGCAGTTTTAGCGGGACGCCCTACGAGCAGTACTTC. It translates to CASSFSGTPYEQYF.

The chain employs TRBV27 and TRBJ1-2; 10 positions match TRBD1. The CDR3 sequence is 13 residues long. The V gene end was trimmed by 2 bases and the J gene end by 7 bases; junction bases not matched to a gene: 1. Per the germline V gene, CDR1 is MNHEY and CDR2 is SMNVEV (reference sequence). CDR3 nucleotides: TGTGCCAGCAGTTTAGGACAGGGGGGTGGCTACACCTTC. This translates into CASSLGQGGGYTF.

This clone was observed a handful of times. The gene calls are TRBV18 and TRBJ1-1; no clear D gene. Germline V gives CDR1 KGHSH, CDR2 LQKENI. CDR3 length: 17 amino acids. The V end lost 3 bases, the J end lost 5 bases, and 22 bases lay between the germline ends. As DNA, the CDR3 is TGTGCCAGCTCACCCCAGGTACAAGCTGGTGGTGGGACTGAAGCTTTCTTT. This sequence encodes CASSPQVQAGGGTEAFF.

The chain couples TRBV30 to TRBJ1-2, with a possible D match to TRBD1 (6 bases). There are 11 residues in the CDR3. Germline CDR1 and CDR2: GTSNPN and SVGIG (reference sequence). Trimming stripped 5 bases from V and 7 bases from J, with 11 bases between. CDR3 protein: CAWLGGIGYTF. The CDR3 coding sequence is TGTGCCTGGCTAGGGGGAATTGGCTACACCTTC.

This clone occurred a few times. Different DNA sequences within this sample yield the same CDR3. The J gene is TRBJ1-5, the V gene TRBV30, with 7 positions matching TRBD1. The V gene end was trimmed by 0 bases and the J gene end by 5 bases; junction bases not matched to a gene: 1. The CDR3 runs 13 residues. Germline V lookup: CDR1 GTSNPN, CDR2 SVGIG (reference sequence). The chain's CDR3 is CAWSVTGDQPQHF. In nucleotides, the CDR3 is TGTGCCTGGAGTGTAACAGGGGATCAGCCCCAGCATTTT. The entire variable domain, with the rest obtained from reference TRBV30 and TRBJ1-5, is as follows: SQTIHQWPATLVQPVGSPLSLECTVEGTSNPNLYWYRQAAGRGLQLLFYSVGIGQISSEVPQNLSASRPQDRQFILSSKKLLLSDSGFYLCAWSVTGDQPQHFGDGTRLSIL.